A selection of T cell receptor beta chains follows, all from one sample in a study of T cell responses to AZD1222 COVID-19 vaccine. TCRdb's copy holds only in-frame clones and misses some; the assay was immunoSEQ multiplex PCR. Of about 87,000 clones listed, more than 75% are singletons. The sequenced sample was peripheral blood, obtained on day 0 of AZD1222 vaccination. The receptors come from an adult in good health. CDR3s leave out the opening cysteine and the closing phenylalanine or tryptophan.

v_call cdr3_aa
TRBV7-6 ASSPTSGRPRSTDTQY
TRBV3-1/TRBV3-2 ASSQEPINSGQPSYEQY
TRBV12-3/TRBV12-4 ASSFVGTGELF
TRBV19 ASRGLAGVYEQF
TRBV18 ASSPRREWVAEQY
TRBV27 ASSSKSPIGPYNEQF
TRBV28 ASSLTGQVYGYT
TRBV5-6 ASSLDRVASPLH
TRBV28 ASSLSSAERFAIAKNIQY
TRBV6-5 ASRIAGFGHNEQF
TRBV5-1 ASSQLPTSSYNEQF
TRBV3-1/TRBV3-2 ASSQDAVKQSPLH
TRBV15 ATSRDKELGTGELF
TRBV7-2 ASSQGGTATYEQY
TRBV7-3 ASSFGTGNYGYT
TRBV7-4 ASSLSTGGGQPQH
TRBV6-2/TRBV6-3 ASSFLYKAF
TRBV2 ASTLLATDYPYEQY
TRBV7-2 ASSFAVNVDTQY
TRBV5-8 ASSLGGPSNQPQH
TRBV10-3 AIGLAEDSTDTQY
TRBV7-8 ASRRGANTGELF
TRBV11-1 ASKREQGYQETQY
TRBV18 ASSSGQGIISGNTIY
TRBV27 ASSQPDGEREATNEKLF
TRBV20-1 SASGADKGEQY
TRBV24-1 ATSDNGLADTGELF
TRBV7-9 ASSLMRIWRDGYT